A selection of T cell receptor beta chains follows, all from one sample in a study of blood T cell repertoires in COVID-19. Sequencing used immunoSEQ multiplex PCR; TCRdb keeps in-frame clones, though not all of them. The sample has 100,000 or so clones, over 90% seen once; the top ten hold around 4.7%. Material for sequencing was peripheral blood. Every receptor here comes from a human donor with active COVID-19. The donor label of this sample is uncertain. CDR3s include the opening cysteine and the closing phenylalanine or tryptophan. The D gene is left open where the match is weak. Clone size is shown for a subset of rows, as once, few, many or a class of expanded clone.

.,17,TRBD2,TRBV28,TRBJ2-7,CASSLGGSSGGVYEQYF,TGTGCCAGCAGTTTAGGTGGGTCATCGGGGGGAGTTTACGAGCAGTACTTC
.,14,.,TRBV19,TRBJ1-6,CASSIGGQNSPLHF,TGTGCCAGTAGTATCGGGGGGCAAAATTCACCCCTCCACTTT
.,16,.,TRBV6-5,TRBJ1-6,CASSYAPHGGDSPLHF,TGTGCCAGCAGTTACGCCCCCCACGGGGGGGATTCACCCCTCCACTTT
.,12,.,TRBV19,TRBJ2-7,CASSDRYYEQYF,TGTGCCAGTAGCGACAGGTACTACGAGCAGTACTTC
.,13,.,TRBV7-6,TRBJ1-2,CASSDASLSGYTF,TGTGCCAGCAGCGACGCTAGTCTCTCTGGCTACACCTTC
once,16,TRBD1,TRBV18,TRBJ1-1,CASSRQDRGGFSEAFF,TGTGCCAGCTCACGACAAGACAGGGGTGGTTTTTCTGAAGCTTTCTTT
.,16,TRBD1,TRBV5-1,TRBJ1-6,CASSFGTGGGSSPLHF,TGCGCCAGCAGCTTCGGGACAGGGGGAGGGAGTTCACCCCTCCACTTT
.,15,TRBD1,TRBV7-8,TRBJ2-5,CASSLRDRKQETQYF,TGTGCCAGCAGCTTAAGGGACAGAAAGCAAGAGACCCAGTACTTC
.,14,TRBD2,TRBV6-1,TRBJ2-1,CASSWTSGNNEQFF,TGTGCCAGCAGTTGGACTAGCGGTAACAATGAGCAGTTCTTC
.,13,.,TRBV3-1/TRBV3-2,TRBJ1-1,CASSPLSQGEAFF,TGTGCCAGCAGCCCCCTATCACAGGGAGAAGCTTTCTTT
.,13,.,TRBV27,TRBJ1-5,CASSLSSNQPQHF,TGTGCCAGCAGTTTATCTTCTAATCAGCCCCAGCATTTT
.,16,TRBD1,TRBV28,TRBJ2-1,CASSPRTGGLFNEQFF,TGTGCCAGCAGTCCTCGGACAGGGGGCCTCTTCAATGAGCAGTTCTTC
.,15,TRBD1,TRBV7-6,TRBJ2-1,CASSRRTGGIYEQFF,TGTGCCAGCTCCCGGAGGACAGGGGGGATCTATGAGCAGTTCTTC
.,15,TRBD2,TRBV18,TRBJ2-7,CASSPEIAGNYEQYF,TGTGCCAGCTCACCGGAAATAGCGGGTAACTACGAGCAGTACTTC
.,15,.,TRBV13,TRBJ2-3,CASSSTGQSTDTQYF,TGTGCCAGCAGCTCAACTGGACAAAGCACAGATACGCAGTATTTT
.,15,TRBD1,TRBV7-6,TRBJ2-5,CASSPSTGARETQYF,TGTGCCAGCAGCCCGTCGACAGGGGCTCGGGAGACCCAGTACTTC
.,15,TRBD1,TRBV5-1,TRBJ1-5,CASTPGQANNQPQHF,TGCGCCAGCACACCGGGACAGGCTAACAATCAGCCCCAGCATTTT
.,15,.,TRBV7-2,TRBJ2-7,CASSPQGVVTYEQYF,TGTGCCAGCAGTCCTCAGGGCGTTGTGACCTACGAGCAGTACTTC
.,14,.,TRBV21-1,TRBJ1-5,CASSNRGDNQPQHF,TGTGCCAGCAGCAATAGGGGCGACAATCAGCCCCAGCATTTT
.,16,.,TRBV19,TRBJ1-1,CASSMRGPTVATEAFF,TGTGCCAGTAGTATGCGGGGCCCCACAGTGGCTACTGAAGCTTTCTTT
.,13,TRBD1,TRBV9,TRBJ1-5,CASSGQGGQPQHF,TGTGCCAGCTCCGGACAGGGCGGCCAGCCCCAGCATTTT
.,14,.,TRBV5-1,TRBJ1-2,CASSLEGEPYGYTF,TGCGCCAGCAGCTTGGAGGGGGAACCATATGGCTACACCTTC
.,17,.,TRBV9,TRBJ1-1,CASSPRDSNSMNTEAFF,TGTGCCAGCAGCCCCAGGGACTCCAACTCCATGAACACTGAAGCTTTCTTT
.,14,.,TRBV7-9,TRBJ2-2,CASNRQINTGELFF,TGTGCCAGCAATCGTCAGATAAACACCGGGGAGCTGTTTTTT
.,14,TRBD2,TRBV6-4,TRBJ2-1,CASSASGGYNEQFF,TGTGCCAGCAGTGCTAGCGGGGGCTACAATGAGCAGTTCTTC
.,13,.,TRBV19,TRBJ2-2,CASSIVRSGELFF,TGTGCCAGTAGTATAGTCAGGTCCGGGGAGCTGTTTTTT
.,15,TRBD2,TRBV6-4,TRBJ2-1,CASSPLAGAYNEQFF,TGTGCCAGCAGTCCCTTAGCGGGAGCTTACAATGAGCAGTTCTTC
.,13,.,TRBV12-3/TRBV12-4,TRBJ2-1,CASSLGPYNEQFF,TGTGCCAGCAGTTTGGGCCCTTACAATGAGCAGTTCTTC
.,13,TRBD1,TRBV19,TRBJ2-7,CASSADRMNEQYF,TGTGCCAGTAGCGCGGACAGGATGAACGAGCAGTACTTC
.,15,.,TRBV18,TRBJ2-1,CASSITRTEYNEQFF,TGTGCCAGCTCAATCACTAGGACGGAGTACAATGAGCAGTTCTTC
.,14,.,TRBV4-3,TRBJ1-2,CASSQDSGSYGYTF,TGCGCCAGCAGCCAAGATTCAGGGTCCTATGGCTACACCTTC
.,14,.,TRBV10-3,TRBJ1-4,CAISESRSREKLFF,TGTGCCATCAGTGAGTCGCGTTCTAGGGAAAAACTGTTTTTT
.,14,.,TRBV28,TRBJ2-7,CASREEGRSYEQYF,TGTGCCAGCAGGGAGGAGGGGCGGTCCTACGAGCAGTACTTC
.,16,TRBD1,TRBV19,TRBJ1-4,CASSIVGTGGSEKLFF,TGTGCCAGTAGTATAGTAGGAACAGGGGGTTCCGAAAAACTGTTTTTT
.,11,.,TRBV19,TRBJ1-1,CASSYYTEAFF,TGTGCCAGTAGTTATTACACTGAAGCTTTCTTT
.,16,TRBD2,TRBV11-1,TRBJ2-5,CASSQRLAGPRETQYF,TGTGCCAGCAGCCAAAGACTAGCGGGGCCTAGGGAGACCCAGTACTTC
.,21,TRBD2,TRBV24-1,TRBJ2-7,CATSDLRGIEKPGGPQGEQYF,TGTGCCACCAGTGACCTCAGGGGTATAGAAAAACCGGGAGGGCCTCAGGGGGAGCAGTACTTC
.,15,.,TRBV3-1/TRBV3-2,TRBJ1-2,CASSQDQGGAYGYTF,TGTGCCAGCAGCCAAGATCAAGGGGGGGCGTATGGCTACACCTTC
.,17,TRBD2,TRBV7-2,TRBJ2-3,CASSRWETSGSPDTQYF,TGTGCCAGCAGCCGCTGGGAGACTAGCGGGAGCCCCGATACGCAGTATTTT
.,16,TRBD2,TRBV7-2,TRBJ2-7,CASSLETSGRLVEQYF,TGTGCCAGCAGCCTAGAGACTAGCGGGAGGTTGGTCGAGCAGTACTTC
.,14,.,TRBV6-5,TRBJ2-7,CASAFSDREGEQYF,TGTGCCAGCGCATTTTCGGACAGGGAGGGCGAGCAGTACTTC
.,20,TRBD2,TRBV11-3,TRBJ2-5,CASSLRTILVGTTHLETQYF,TGTGCCAGCAGCCTACGGACTATTCTTGTGGGGACTACACACTTGGAGACCCAGTACTTC
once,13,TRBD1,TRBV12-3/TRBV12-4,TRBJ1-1,CASRTGGQVEAFF,TGTGCCAGCAGAACAGGGGGTCAGGTTGAAGCTTTCTTT
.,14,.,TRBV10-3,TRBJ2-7,CAISESIRGREQYF,TGTGCCATCAGTGAGTCAATTCGGGGTCGCGAGCAGTACTTC
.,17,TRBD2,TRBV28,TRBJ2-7,CASSQFRLAGEPPEQYF,TGTGCCAGCAGTCAGTTCCGACTAGCGGGAGAACCCCCCGAGCAGTACTTC
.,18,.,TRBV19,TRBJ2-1,CASSIRGNSPSPYNEQFF,TGTGCCAGTAGTATACGGGGTAATTCCCCGTCCCCCTACAATGAGCAGTTCTTC
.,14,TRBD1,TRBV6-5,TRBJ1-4,CASSTGGRGEKLFF,TGTGCCAGCAGTACAGGGGGTCGGGGTGAAAAACTGTTTTTT
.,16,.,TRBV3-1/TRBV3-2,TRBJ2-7,CASSPHRQARPYEQYF,TGTGCCAGCAGCCCCCACCGACAGGCGCGGCCTTACGAGCAGTACTTC
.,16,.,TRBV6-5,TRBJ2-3,CASSYLRESGTDTQYF,TGTGCCAGCAGTTACCTGAGGGAGTCGGGCACAGATACGCAGTATTTT
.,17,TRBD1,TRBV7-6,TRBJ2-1,CASSLGVYQGANNEQFF,TGTGCCAGCAGCTTAGGTGTTTATCAGGGGGCTAACAATGAGCAGTTCTTC
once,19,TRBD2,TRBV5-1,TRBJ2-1,CASSLVPSYGGRASNEQFF,TGCGCCAGCAGCTTGGTGCCGTCCTACGGCGGGAGGGCCTCCAATGAGCAGTTCTTC
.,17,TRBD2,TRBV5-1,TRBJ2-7,CASSLDPGGAFMNEQYF,TGCGCCAGCAGCTTGGACCCCGGGGGGGCCTTCATGAACGAGCAGTACTTC
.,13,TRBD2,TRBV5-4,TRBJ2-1,CASSLSGAYEQFF,TGTGCCAGCAGCCTTAGCGGGGCCTATGAGCAGTTCTTC
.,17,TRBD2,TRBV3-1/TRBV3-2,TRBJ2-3,CASSQDLTSGVGDTQYF,TGTGCCAGCAGCCAAGACCTGACTAGCGGGGTTGGAGATACGCAGTATTTT
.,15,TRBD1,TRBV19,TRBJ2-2,CASSIGTGNPGELFF,TGTGCCAGTAGTATAGGGACAGGGAACCCCGGGGAGCTGTTTTTT
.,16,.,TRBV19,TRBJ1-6,CASSMGRSTYNSPLHF,TGTGCCAGTAGTATGGGCAGATCAACCTATAATTCACCCCTCCACTTT
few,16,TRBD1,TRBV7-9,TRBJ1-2,CASTPPGRTGSDGYTF,TGTGCCAGCACCCCCCCGGGGCGGACAGGGTCGGATGGCTACACCTTC